The 7 T cell receptor beta chains in this list originate from one sample, sequenced in a study of post-analysis software for immune sequencing data. Notes on the study in general: With TRBV5-6, TRBV5-1 and TRBV20-1 included, 5 or 6 TRBV segments were more frequent in patients than in controls.

Their target antigens are unknown. TCR beta cDNA libraries included unique molecular identifiers. TCRdb called the PCR reads again in MiXCR, with one record for every CDR3 protein. The sample shows about 460,000 distinct CDR3 sequences, around 40% of them seen only once. Sequencing was performed on blood. The source of these receptors is a girl under 18 with multiple sclerosis.

The chain employs TRBV29-1 and TRBJ2-1, with D perhaps matching TRBD1 (6 bases). The CDR3 contains 12 residues. Looked up from germline, CDR1 is SQVTM and CDR2 is ANQGSEA. With 7 bases removed from V and 9 bases from J, the gap between germline ends came to 16 bases. Here the CDR3 reads CSGAMETGEQFF. DNA for the CDR3: TGCAGCGGCGCAATGGAGACAGGTGAGCAGTTCTTC.

V gene TRBV7-6 combines with J gene TRBJ2-1; no clear D gene. The CDR3 has 14 residues. V gave up 2 bases and J gave up 3 bases, with 8 bases separating them. Germline-derived CDR1 and CDR2 are SGHVS and FNYEAQ. Here the CDR3 reads CASSLSRNYNEQFF. For the CDR3, the DNA is TGTGCCAGCAGCTTATCGAGGAACTACAATGAGCAGTTCTTC.

This clonotype appeared a few times. V gene TRBV6-6 combines with J gene TRBJ2-5, with D hard to call. Germline CDR1 reads MNHNY; CDR2 reads SVGAGI (reference sequence). The CDR3 extends over 16 amino acids. V dropped 0 bases and J dropped 6 bases, with 17 bases sitting between them. CDR3 residues: CASSYSSLVHGQTQYF. DNA for the CDR3: TGTGCCAGCAGTTACTCGAGTCTAGTACACGGTCAGACCCAGTACTTC.

This clonotype showed up many times. This chain links TRBV24-1 with TRBJ1-2, with 9 nucleotides matching TRBD1. The CDR3 spans 15 residues. V shed 5 bases, J shed 2 bases, and the junction held 5 bases outside the gene matches. Germline CDR1 is KGHDR and CDR2 is SFDVKD. The CDR3 region has the DNA TGTGCCACCAGTGGGCCGGGACAGGGAAACTATGGCTACACCTTC. This encodes CATSGPGQGNYGYTF.

This chain links TRBV20-1 with TRBJ2-1; unclear D gene. Germline V lookup: CDR1 DFQATT, CDR2 SNEGSKA (reference sequence). The ends were cut back, 6 bases at V and 12 bases at J, with 12 bases in the middle. This CDR3 has 10 amino acids. CDR3 residues: CSALKYLQFF. The CDR3 DNA follows: TGCAGTGCCCTTAAATATCTGCAGTTCTTC.

This sequence joins TRBV28 and TRBJ2-1; TRBD1 aligns across 10 bases. The CDR3 has 17 amino acids. Germline-derived CDR1 and CDR2 are MDHEN and SYDVKM. V was clipped by 1 base and J by 7 bases; unmatched bases: 10. CDR3 sequence (DNA): TGTGCCAGCAGTTTATTCCCCAGACAGGGGGCTGGTAATGAGCAGTTCTTC. Translated: CASSLFPRQGAGNEQFF.

This clonotype has a handful of counts. The V gene is TRBV7-2, the J gene TRBJ2-7; 11 bases match TRBD2. This CDR3 contains 19 residues. Losses at the gene ends were 2 bases for V and 5 bases for J; bases not matched to a gene: 17. The V gene's germline CDR1 is SGHTA and CDR2 FQGNSA. In DNA form, the CDR3 reads TGTGCCAGCAGCTTACAGTCCCGTGGAGGGCTAGCGGGAGGCAACGAGCAGTACTTC. Translated: CASSLQSRGGLAGGNEQYF.